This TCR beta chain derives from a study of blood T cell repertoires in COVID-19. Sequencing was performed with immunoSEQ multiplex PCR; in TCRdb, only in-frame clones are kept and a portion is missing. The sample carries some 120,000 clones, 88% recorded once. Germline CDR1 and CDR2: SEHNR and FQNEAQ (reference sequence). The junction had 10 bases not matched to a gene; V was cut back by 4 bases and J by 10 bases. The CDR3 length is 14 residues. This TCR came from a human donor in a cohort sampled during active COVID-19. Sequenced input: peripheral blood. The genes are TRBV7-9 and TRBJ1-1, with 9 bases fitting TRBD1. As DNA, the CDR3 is TGTGCCAGCAGCTATCCGGGACAGGGAACGGGAGCTTTCTTT. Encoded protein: CASSYPGQGTGAFF.